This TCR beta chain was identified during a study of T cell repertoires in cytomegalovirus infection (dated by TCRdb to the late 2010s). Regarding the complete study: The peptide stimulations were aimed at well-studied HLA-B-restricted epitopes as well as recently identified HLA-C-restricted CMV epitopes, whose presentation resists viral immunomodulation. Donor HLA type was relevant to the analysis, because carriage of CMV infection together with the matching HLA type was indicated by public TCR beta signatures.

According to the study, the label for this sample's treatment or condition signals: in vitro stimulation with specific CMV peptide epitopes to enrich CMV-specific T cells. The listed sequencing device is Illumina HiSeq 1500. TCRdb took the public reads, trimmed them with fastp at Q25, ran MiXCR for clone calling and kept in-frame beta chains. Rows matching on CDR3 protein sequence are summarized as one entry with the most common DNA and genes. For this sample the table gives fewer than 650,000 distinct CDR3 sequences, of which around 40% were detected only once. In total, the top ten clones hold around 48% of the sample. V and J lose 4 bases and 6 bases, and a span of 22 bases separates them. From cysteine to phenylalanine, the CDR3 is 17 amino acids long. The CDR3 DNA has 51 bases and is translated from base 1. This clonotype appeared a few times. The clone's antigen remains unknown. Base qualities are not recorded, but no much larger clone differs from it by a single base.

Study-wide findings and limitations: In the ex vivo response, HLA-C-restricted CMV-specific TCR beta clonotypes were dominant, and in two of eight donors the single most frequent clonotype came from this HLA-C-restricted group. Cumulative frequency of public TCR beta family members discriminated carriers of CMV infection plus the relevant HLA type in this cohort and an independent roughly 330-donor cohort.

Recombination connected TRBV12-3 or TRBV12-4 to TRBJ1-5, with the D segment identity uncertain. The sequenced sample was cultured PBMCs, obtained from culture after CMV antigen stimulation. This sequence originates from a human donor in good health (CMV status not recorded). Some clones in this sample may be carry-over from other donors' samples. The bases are TGTGCCAGCAGTTCATCGAGGTATTCGTTCAGATCTCAGCCCCAGCATTTT. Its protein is CASSSSRYSFRSQPQHF.